The 7 T cell receptor beta chains below come from one sample, sequenced in a study of long-term antiretroviral therapy in people with HIV. A v3.0 immunoSEQ assay was performed at survey level. Assay: immunoSEQ multiplex PCR; the TCRdb copy retains only in-frame clones and omits some. The sample lists around 25,000 clones; approximately 86% were seen once. This sample comprised unsorted PBMCs, obtained more than 4.3 years after starting antiretroviral therapy. These receptors originate from a young man with HIV.

The V gene is TRBV30, the J gene TRBJ1-1; the match to TRBD1 covers 7 bases. Germline trimming cut 4 bases from V and 2 bases from J; bases unmatched to any gene: 4. CDR3 length equals 13 residues. CDR1 and CDR2 from the germline V gene are GTSNPN and SVGIG (reference sequence). CDR3 region: CAWTGQTNTEAFF. CDR3 DNA: TGTGCCTGGACGGGACAGACCAACACTGAAGCTTTCTTT.

Here the CDR3 DNA reads TGCGCCAGCAGCCAAGATTTGGACCCCTACGAGCAGTACTTC. Protein: CASSQDLDPYEQYF. The rearrangement joins TRBV4-3 to TRBJ2-7; D call uncertain. Deletions cut 0 bases from V and 2 bases from J, with 8 bases between. Per the germline V gene, CDR1 is LGHNA and CDR2 is YSLEER. This CDR3 has 14 residues.

This clone appeared once. The chain joins TRBV18 to TRBJ2-7; 9 bases are shared with TRBD1. There are 14 residues in the CDR3. Trimming cost V 3 bases and J 7 bases; bases outside gene matches: 7. Germline CDR1 reads KGHSH; CDR2 reads LQKENI. The CDR3: CASSPRDRVREQYF. The CDR3 nucleotides are TGTGCCAGCTCACCCCGGGACAGGGTTAGGGAGCAGTACTTC.

This rearrangement joins TRBV23-1 to TRBJ1-5, with D possibly being TRBD1 (6 bases). TRBV23-1 carries the ORF label, with uncertain function. This CDR3 contains 15 residues. V lost 10 bases and J lost 4, with 20 bases in between. The CDR3 region is CATSWDEGDNQPQHF. In nucleotides, the CDR3 is TGCGCCACGTCCTGGGACGAGGGGGATAATCAGCCCCAGCATTTT.

This chain joins TRBV2 and TRBJ2-7, with a weak D call TRBD1 (5 bases). Germline loops: CDR1 SNHLY, CDR2 FYNNEI. This CDR3 contains 14 residues. V lost 4 bases and J 3 bases, leaving 13 bases between the germline ends. The CDR3 reads CASSAQGFNYEQYF. The CDR3 DNA follows: TGTGCCAGCAGTGCGCAGGGCTTTAACTACGAGCAGTACTTC.

V is TRBV19 and J is TRBJ1-6; 7 bases match TRBD1. Germline V CDR1 and CDR2: LNHDA, SQIVND (reference sequence). CDR3 length: 14 residues. The V segment lost 5 bases and the J segment 4 bases; nucleotides outside the gene matches: 2. CDR3 sequence: CASSAGQYNSPLHF. Here the CDR3 DNA reads TGTGCCAGTAGTGCGGGACAGTATAATTCACCCCTCCACTTT.

V gene TRBV7-9 combines with J gene TRBJ2-1; D is unresolved. Germline V gene lookup returns CDR1 SEHNR and CDR2 FQNEAQ (reference sequence). The V end was cut by 1 base, the J end by 7 bases, with 2 bases between. There are 11 residues in the CDR3. CDR3 sequence (DNA): TGTGCCAGCAGCTTAGGAAATGAGCAGTTCTTC. It yields the protein CASSLGNEQFF.